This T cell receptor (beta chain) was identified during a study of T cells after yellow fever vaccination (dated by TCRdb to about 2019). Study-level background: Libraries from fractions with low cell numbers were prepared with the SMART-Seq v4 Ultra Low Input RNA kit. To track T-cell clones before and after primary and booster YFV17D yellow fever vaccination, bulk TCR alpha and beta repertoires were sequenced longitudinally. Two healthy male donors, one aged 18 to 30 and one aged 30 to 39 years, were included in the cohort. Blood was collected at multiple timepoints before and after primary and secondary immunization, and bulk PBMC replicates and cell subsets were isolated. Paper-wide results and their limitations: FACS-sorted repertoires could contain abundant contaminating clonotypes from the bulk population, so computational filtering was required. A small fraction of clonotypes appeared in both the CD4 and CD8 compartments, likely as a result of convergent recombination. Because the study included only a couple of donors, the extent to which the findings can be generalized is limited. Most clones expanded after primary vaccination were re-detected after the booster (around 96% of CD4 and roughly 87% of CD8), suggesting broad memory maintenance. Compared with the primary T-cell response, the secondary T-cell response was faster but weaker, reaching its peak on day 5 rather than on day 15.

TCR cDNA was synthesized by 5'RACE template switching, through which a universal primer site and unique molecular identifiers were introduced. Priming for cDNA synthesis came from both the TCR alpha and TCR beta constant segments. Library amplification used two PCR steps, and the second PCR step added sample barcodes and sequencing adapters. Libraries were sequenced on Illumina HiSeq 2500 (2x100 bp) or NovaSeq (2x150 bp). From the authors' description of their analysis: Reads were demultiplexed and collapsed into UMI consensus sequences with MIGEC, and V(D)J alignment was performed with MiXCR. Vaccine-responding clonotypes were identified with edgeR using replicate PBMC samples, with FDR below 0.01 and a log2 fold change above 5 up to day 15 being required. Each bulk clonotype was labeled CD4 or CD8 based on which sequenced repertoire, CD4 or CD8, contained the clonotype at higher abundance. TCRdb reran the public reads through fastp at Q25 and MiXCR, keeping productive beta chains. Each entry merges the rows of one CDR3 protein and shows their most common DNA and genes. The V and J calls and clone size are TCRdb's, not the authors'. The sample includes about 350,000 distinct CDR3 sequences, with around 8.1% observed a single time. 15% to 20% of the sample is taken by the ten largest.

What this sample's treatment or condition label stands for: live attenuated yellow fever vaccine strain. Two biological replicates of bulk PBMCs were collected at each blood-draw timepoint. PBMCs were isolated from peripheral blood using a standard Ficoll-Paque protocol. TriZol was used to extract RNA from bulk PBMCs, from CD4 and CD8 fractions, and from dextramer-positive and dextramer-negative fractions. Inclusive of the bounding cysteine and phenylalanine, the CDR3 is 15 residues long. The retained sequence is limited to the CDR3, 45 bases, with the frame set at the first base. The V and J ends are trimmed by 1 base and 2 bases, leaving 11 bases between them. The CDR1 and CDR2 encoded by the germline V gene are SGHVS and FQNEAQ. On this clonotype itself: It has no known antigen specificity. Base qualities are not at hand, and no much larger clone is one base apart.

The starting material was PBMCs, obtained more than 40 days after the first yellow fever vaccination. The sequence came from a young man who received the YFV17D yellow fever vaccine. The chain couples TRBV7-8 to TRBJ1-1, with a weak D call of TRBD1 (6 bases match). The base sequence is TGTGCCAGCAGCTTAGAAGGGGGGTTTAACACTGAAGCTTTCTTT. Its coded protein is CASSLEGGFNTEAFF.